The source of this TCR beta chain is a study of PD-1 blockade in classical Hodgkin lymphoma. Study-level background: Treatment was intravenous nivolumab, 3 mg/kg every 2 weeks, until progression. General study results and limits: Those achieving complete response showed baseline diversity like newly diagnosed patients. It was reported that newly diagnosed patients had less baseline TCR diversity than healthy donors.

Profiled with immunoSEQ multiplex PCR; TCRdb holds only in-frame clones, not every one. This table holds about 100,000 clones, roughly 83% found once. Relapse after autologous stem cell transplantation occurred in every patient, and brentuximab vedotin exposure varied. The CDR3 contains 16 residues. The V gene lost 3 bases and the J gene lost 0 bases, with 12 bases spanning the gap. Germline V gives CDR1 MNHNS, CDR2 SASEGT. As for this clone: Antigen specificity is unknown.

The sequences come from peripheral blood mononuclear cells (PBMCs), collected at baseline. J is TRBJ1-5 and V is TRBV6-1; D is possibly TRBD1 (5 bases). The origin of this receptor is a human donor with classical Hodgkin lymphoma. The CDR3 DNA reads TGTGCCAGCAGTGAGGGGAGGGGCTATAGCAATCAGCCCCAGCATTTT. Translation: CASSEGRGYSNQPQHF.